One T cell receptor beta chain is described in this entry. This sample was included in a study of blood T cell repertoires in COVID-19. Across the study: The samples span acute and convalescent COVID-19 from the United States, Italy and Spain. The cDNA or gDNA used as material had been derived from T cells, B-cell-depleted T cells, or PBMCs.

The authors' processing: Nucleated cell counts were estimated from reference gene primer amplification. Sequenced by immunoSEQ multiplex PCR; TCRdb stores in-frame clones only, minus some. The DNA gave D and trimming, while V, J and clone size come from that table. The profile covers some 150,000 clones, with roughly 86% appearing a single time and about 10% taken by the ten largest. The CDR3 is 14 amino acids. Germline CDR1 and CDR2: SGHKS and YYEKEE (reference sequence). The V end was cut by 0 bases, the J end by 4 bases, with 8 bases between. The clonotype was recovered from a middle-aged man with active or convalescent COVID-19. The sample comprised peripheral blood. The chain has TRBV5-5 and TRBJ1-3, with no clear D. The CDR3 coding sequence is TGTGCCAGCAGCTTGGCCCCAGCGGGAAACACCATATATTTT. Encoded protein: CASSLAPAGNTIYF.